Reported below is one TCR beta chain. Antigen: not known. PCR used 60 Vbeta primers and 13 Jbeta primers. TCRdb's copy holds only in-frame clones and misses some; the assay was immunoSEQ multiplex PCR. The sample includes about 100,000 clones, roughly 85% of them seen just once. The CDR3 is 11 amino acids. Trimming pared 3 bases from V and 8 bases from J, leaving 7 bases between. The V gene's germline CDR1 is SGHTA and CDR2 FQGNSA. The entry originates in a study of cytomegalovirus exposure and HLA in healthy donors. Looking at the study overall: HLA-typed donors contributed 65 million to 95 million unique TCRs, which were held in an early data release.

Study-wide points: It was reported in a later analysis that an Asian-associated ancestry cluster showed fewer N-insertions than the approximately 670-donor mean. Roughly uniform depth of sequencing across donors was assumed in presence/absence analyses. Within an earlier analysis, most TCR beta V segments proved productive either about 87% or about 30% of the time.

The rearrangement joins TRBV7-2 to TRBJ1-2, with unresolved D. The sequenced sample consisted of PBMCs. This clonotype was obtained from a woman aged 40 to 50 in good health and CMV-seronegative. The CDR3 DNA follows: TGTGCCAGCAGCTTCGTCCGGGGCTACACCTTC. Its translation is CASSFVRGYTF. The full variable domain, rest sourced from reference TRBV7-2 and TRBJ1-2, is GAGVSQSPSNKVTEKGKDVELRCDPISGHTALYWYRQSLGQGLEFLIYFQGNSAPDKSGLPSDRFSAERTGGSVSTLTIQRTQQEDSAVYLCASSFVRGYTFGSGTRLTVV.